This TCR beta chain comes out of a study of response to subunit inactivated influenza vaccine. V was clipped by 0 bases and J by 5 bases, with 16 bases between them. CDR1 DFQATT and CDR2 SNEGSKA come from the germline V gene (reference sequence). This CDR3 has 15 residues. One entry per CDR3 protein results from TCRdb running MiXCR on the RT-PCR reads. The profile covers more than 400,000 distinct CDR3 sequences, with less than 7.5% appearing a single time and 10% to 15% taken by the ten largest. The receptor's source is a man in his fifties or sixties who received an inactivated influenza vaccine. This specimen was PBMCs from blood, taken roughly 24 months after vaccination. V usage is TRBV20-1 and J usage is TRBJ1-1; D ambiguous. CDR3 bases: TGCAGTGCTAGAGATAACCGGCTCCATGGGACTGAAGCTTTCTTT. Translation: CSARDNRLHGTEAFF.